These 24 T cell receptor beta chains were sequenced from one sample in a study of CD8 T cells in Susac syndrome. Reverse transcription of about 0.45 to 1 ug RNA used random hexamers. TCRdb fed the immunoSEQ multiplex PCR reads into MiXCR, producing one record per CDR3 protein. The sample lists about 190,000 distinct CDR3 sequences, approximately 95% occurring once. Sample: CD4+ T cells from PBMCs. Receptors originate from a human donor with Susac syndrome.

The J gene is TRBJ2-7, the V gene TRBV18; D is ambiguous. Trimming cost V 0 bases and J 0 bases, with 3 bases left between them. The CDR3 has 13 residues. Germline lookup yields CDR1 KGHSH and CDR2 LQKENI. The CDR3 sequence is CASSPPTSYEQYF. CDR3 nucleotide sequence: TGTGCCAGCTCACCACCGACCTCCTACGAGCAGTACTTC. The complete variable domain, with remaining parts taken from reference TRBV18 and TRBJ2-7, reads NAGVMQNPRHLVRRRGQEARLRCSPMKGHSHVYWYRQLPEEGLKFMVYLQKENIIDESGMPKERFSAEFPKEGPSILRIQQVVRGDSAAYFCASSPPTSYEQYFGPGTRLTVT.

This chain joins TRBV28 and TRBJ1-2; D gene uncertain. The V gene's germline CDR1 is MDHEN and CDR2 SYDVKM. The CDR3 has 12 amino acids. With 7 bases removed from V and 4 bases from J, the gap between germline ends came to 10 bases. CDR3 amino acids: CASTGRVYGYTF. DNA for the CDR3: TGTGCCAGCACCGGGCGGGTCTATGGCTACACCTTC.

The chain recombines TRBV2 with TRBJ1-4; no definite D call. Trimming left V 8 bases short and J 6 bases short, with 13 bases between. The CDR3 has 13 amino acids. CDR1 SNHLY and CDR2 FYNNEI come from the germline V gene. Written as DNA, the CDR3 is TGTGCCAGCGCCAAGGCGCAGGATGAAAAACTGTTTTTT. Translated: CASAKAQDEKLFF.

V is TRBV9 and J is TRBJ2-5, with D possibly matching TRBD2 (6 bases). CDR3 size: 15 residues. CDR1 SGDLS and CDR2 YYNGEE come from the germline V gene. V was pared by 0 bases and J by 1 base, with 10 bases between. This chain's CDR3 is CASSVGGRLQETQYF. CDR3 bases: TGTGCCAGCAGCGTAGGAGGGAGGCTCCAAGAGACCCAGTACTTC. Together with reference TRBV9 and TRBJ2-5, the CDR3 gives the full variable domain: DSGVTQTPKHLITATGQRVTLRCSPRSGDLSVYWYQQSLDQGLQFLIQYYNGEERAKGNILERFSAQQFPDLHSELNLSSLELGDSALYFCASSVGGRLQETQYFGPGTRLLVL.

The CDR3 nucleotides read TGTGCCAGCAGCTTACAGGGTCGGCAGTATTTT. Residues: CASSLQGRQYF. This chain connects TRBV7-9 to TRBJ2-3; possible D gene TRBD1, 5 bases. Trimming stripped 2 bases from V and 11 bases from J, with 8 bases between. In germline, CDR1 is SEHNR, CDR2 FQNEAQ (reference sequence). This CDR3 is 11 amino acids long.

In this sample, this clonotype turned up a few times. The chain is built from TRBV11-2 and TRBJ1-1; D is perhaps TRBD1 (5 bases). Looked up from germline, CDR1 is SGHAT and CDR2 is FQNNGV. This CDR3 is 12 amino acids long. V was cut by 5 bases and J by 4 bases, with 8 bases left in between. The CDR3, as DNA: TGTGCCAGCAGCAGGGACGGCACTGAAGCTTTCTTT. Its protein is CASSRDGTEAFF.

The chain recombines TRBV4-3 with TRBJ2-3; 7 positions agree with TRBD2. V was clipped by 0 bases and J by 1 base; unmatched bases: 1. The CDR3 spans 15 residues. Germline assignment: CDR1 LGHNA and CDR2 YSLEER. The CDR3 loop is CASSQELAGTDTQYF. The CDR3 DNA is TGCGCCAGCAGCCAAGAGCTAGCGGGCACAGATACGCAGTATTTT.

The gene calls are TRBV20-1 and TRBJ2-2; D unclear. Germline CDR1 is DFQATT and CDR2 is SNEGSKA (reference sequence). The CDR3 length is 14 residues. V shed 0 bases and J shed 5 bases, with 10 bases lying between them. CDR3 residues: CSARDQPVTGELFF. The CDR3 DNA is TGCAGTGCTAGAGATCAGCCGGTAACCGGGGAGCTGTTTTTT.

V and J are TRBV19 and TRBJ2-7, with D possibly matching TRBD2 (5 bases). The germline CDR1 and CDR2 sequences are LNHDA and SQIVND (reference sequence). Trimming pared 10 bases from V and 3 bases from J, leaving 22 bases between. CDR3 length: 15 amino acids. The CDR3 DNA sequence: TGTGCCATTTCCGGGAAGCAGGACCCTAACTACGAGCAGTACTTC. Amino acids: CAISGKQDPNYEQYF. Drawing the rest from reference TRBV19 and TRBJ2-7, the complete variable domain is DGGITQSPKYLFRKEGQNVTLSCEQNLNHDAMYWYRQDPGQGLRLIYYSQIVNDFQKGDIAEGYSVSREKKESFPLTVTSAQKNPTAFYLCAISGKQDPNYEQYFGPGTRLTVT.

The chain recombines TRBV12-3 or TRBV12-4 with TRBJ1-6; D gene ambiguous. The CDR3 is made up of 15 amino acids. Trimming removed 6 bases from V and 7 bases from J, with 16 bases in between. In DNA, the CDR3 is TGTGCCAGCAGCCTCCGCCGGGGAGGGAATTCACCCCTCCACTTT. It encodes CASSLRRGGNSPLHF.

The genes are TRBV6-1 and TRBJ2-7, with 8 bases matching TRBD1. Germline V gene sequence: CDR1 MNHNS, CDR2 SASEGT. The CDR3 loop spans 17 amino acids. Unmatched junction bases numbered 13, after V lost 6 bases and J lost 0 bases. CDR3 loop: CASSNPTGQEFSYEQYF. In DNA form, the CDR3 reads TGTGCCAGCAGCAATCCTACGGGACAGGAGTTCTCCTACGAGCAGTACTTC.

This clonotype has a single count. The chain links TRBV4-1 to TRBJ1-3; tentative D call: TRBD1 (6 bases). V was cut by 3 bases and J by 0 bases, with 15 bases left in between. The CDR3 loop spans 17 amino acids. Germline V gene lookup returns CDR1 MGHRA and CDR2 YSYEKL. This chain's CDR3 is CASSHTSVTGSGNTIYF. CDR3 coding DNA: TGCGCCAGCAGCCACACGTCGGTGACAGGCTCTGGAAACACCATATATTTT.

V and J are TRBV29-1 and TRBJ2-1; D is ambiguous. V was pared by 8 bases and J by 3 bases, with 11 bases between. This CDR3 is built from 12 residues. Germline values: CDR1 SQVTM, CDR2 ANQGSEA. The CDR3 protein is CSSERVYNEQFF. In DNA, the CDR3 is TGCAGCTCCGAGAGAGTCTACAATGAGCAGTTCTTC.

This chain connects TRBV2 to TRBJ2-5; D unresolved. V was shortened by 6 bases and J by 1 base, with 12 bases between the two germline ends. Germline CDR1 reads SNHLY; CDR2 reads FYNNEI. This CDR3 is 14 amino acids long. CDR3 in amino acids: CASRRLGLQETQYF. The CDR3 DNA is TGTGCCAGCAGGCGCCTGGGCCTCCAAGAGACCCAGTACTTC.

This chain uses TRBV20-1 with TRBJ1-2; 11 bases are shared with TRBD1. V trimming: 5 bases; J trimming: 4 bases; junction bases outside the gene matches: 9. Germline V gene data show CDR1 as DFQATT and CDR2 as SNEGSKA (reference sequence). The CDR3 is made up of 15 amino acids. CDR3 residues: CSARYRDRGGYGYTF. In DNA, the CDR3 is TGCAGTGCTCGTTACCGGGACAGGGGGGGCTATGGCTACACCTTC.

CDR3 loop: CSANTGTGDNQPQHF. The DNA of the CDR3 is TGCAGTGCTAATACCGGGACAGGGGACAATCAGCCCCAGCATTTT. The V call is TRBV20-1, the J call TRBJ1-5; TRBD1 aligns across 10 bases. With 4 bases clipped from V and 3 bases from J, the junction kept 6 bases outside the gene matches. The V gene's germline CDR1 is DFQATT and CDR2 SNEGSKA (reference sequence). The CDR3 has 15 amino acids.

The chain is built from TRBV4-2 and TRBJ2-3; TRBD2 agrees at 8 bases. Looked up from germline, CDR1 is LGHNA and CDR2 is YNFKEQ. The CDR3 runs 15 residues. J lost 4 bases, V lost 1 base, and 4 bases had no gene match. CDR3 sequence: CASSQGVAGSDTQYF. Written as DNA, the CDR3 is TGTGCCAGCAGCCAAGGGGTAGCGGGGTCAGATACGCAGTATTTT.

Comments on this clonotype: The junction and the germline gene differ at one end; a read error may be behind it. J is TRBJ2-7 and V is TRBV20-1; a possible D gene is TRBD1 (6 bases). The germline V gene encodes CDR1 DFQATT and CDR2 SNEGSKA (reference sequence). The CDR3 runs to 11 residues. CDR3 in DNA: TGCAGTGCTATCTCTGACGACAGGAATCTCTTC. Translation: CSAISDDRNLF.

J is TRBJ1-1 and V is TRBV9; 12 bases fit TRBD1. This CDR3 region has 15 residues. Germline values: CDR1 SGDLS, CDR2 YYNGEE. V lost 2 bases to trimming and J lost 5 bases; unmatched junction nucleotides: 4. Here the CDR3 DNA reads TGTGCCAGCAGCGTCCGGGACAGGGGGCGGACTGAAGCTTTCTTT. Translation gives CASSVRDRGRTEAFF.

This sequence joins TRBV4-1 and TRBJ2-1, with D possibly TRBD2 on 5 matching bases. The CDR3 contains 15 residues. CDR1 and CDR2 (germline): MGHRA, YSYEKL. Trimming left V 1 base short and J 15 bases short, with 22 bases between. The CDR3 DNA reads as TGCGCCAGCAGCCAAGGACTATACCCTCTGGATGAACGGTTCTTC. Amino acids: CASSQGLYPLDERFF.

Details on this clonotype: An end of the junction does not agree with germline; a read error may underlie this. The genes are TRBV7-2 and TRBJ2-5; D unclear. Germline lookup yields CDR1 SGHTA and CDR2 FQGNSA. This CDR3 contains 11 residues. Here the CDR3 reads CASSLGGTQYF. CDR3 nucleotide sequence: TGTGCCAGCAGTTTAGGCGGGACCCAGTACTTC.

The CDR3 region is CASSQDGASGAETQYF. CDR3 DNA sequence: TGTGCCAGCAGCCAAGATGGTGCTAGCGGGGCAGAGACCCAGTACTTC. The rearrangement joins TRBV4-2 to TRBJ2-5; 9 nucleotides line up with TRBD2. CDR1 and CDR2 from the germline V gene are LGHNA and YNFKEQ. The V gene end was trimmed by 0 bases and the J gene end by 4 bases; junction bases not matched to a gene: 6. The CDR3 is 16 residues long.

The chain is built from TRBV19 and TRBJ2-3, with a weak D call TRBD2 (5 bases). CDR1 LNHDA and CDR2 SQIVND come from the germline V gene (reference sequence). With 6 bases removed from V and 8 bases from J, the gap between germline ends came to 15 bases. CDR3 length equals 13 residues. The CDR3: CASSPWSSGTQYF. CDR3 bases: TGTGCCAGTAGCCCCTGGTCCAGCGGTACGCAGTATTTT.

This clonotype was seen a handful of times. The gene calls are TRBV12-3 or TRBV12-4 and TRBJ1-5; D is ambiguous. The CDR3 runs to 13 residues. With 1 base removed from V and 3 bases from J, the gap between germline ends came to 4 bases. CDR3 protein: CASSLDLNQPQHF. The CDR3 DNA follows: TGTGCCAGCAGTTTAGACCTCAATCAGCCCCAGCATTTT.